The rows below give T cell receptor beta chains drawn from one sample of a study of blood T cell repertoires in COVID-19. Profiling relied on immunoSEQ multiplex PCR, and the TCRdb table lists in-frame clones only, not all of them. The table includes 200,000 to 250,000 clones, about 80% detected once. The specimen sequenced was peripheral blood. The receptors come from a woman of 80 years or more with acute or convalescent COVID-19. CDR3s include the opening cysteine and the closing phenylalanine or tryptophan. Each record gives: J gene, V gene, clone size, D gene, CDR3 DNA, CDR3 protein. D genes are given only for firm matches. Clone size is shown for a subset of rows, as once, few, many or a class of expanded clone.

J: TRBJ2-3
V: TRBV9
size: NA
D: TRBD2
DNA: TGTGCCAGCAGCGAGAGAGGGGCTTGGGTAGCGGGGGGGACAGATACGCAGTATTTT
CDR3: CASSERGAWVAGGTDTQYF

J: TRBJ2-1
V: TRBV9
size: NA
D: TRBD1
DNA: TGTGCCAGCAGCGACGAGACAGGGGGCAATGAGCAGTTCTTC
CDR3: CASSDETGGNEQFF

J: TRBJ2-1
V: TRBV4-1
size: NA
D: NA
DNA: TGCGCCAGCAGCTTGCGGATCGACAATGAGCAGTTCTTC
CDR3: CASSLRIDNEQFF

J: TRBJ2-5
V: TRBV11-2
size: NA
D: NA
DNA: TGTGCCAGCAGCTCGGACAGACAAGAGACCCAGTACTTC
CDR3: CASSSDRQETQYF

J: TRBJ1-6
V: TRBV6-5
size: NA
D: NA
DNA: TGTGCCAGCAGTTCTGCGGTCGCCCTCCACTTT
CDR3: CASSSAVALHF

J: TRBJ1-2
V: TRBV5-1
size: NA
D: TRBD1
DNA: TGCGCCAGCAGCTTGGATATTCTTAGGACAGGAGTGGTAGGTGGCTACACCTTC
CDR3: CASSLDILRTGVVGGYTF

J: TRBJ1-5
V: TRBV5-3
size: NA
D: NA
DNA: TGTGCCAGAAGCCCGGGCGGGTACAGGGTTGGCAGCAATCAGCCCCAGCATTTT
CDR3: CARSPGGYRVGSNQPQHF

J: TRBJ2-5
V: TRBV11-2
size: NA
D: TRBD1
DNA: TGTGCCAGCAGCCCCCGACAGGGGGCGAGGGAGACCCAGTACTTC
CDR3: CASSPRQGARETQYF

J: TRBJ2-7
V: TRBV27
size: NA
D: NA
DNA: TGTGCCAGCAGTTTCCCCATTGACGGGAAGTCCTACGAGCAGTACTTC
CDR3: CASSFPIDGKSYEQYF

J: TRBJ1-1
V: TRBV9
size: NA
D: NA
DNA: TGTGCCAGCAGCGTAGGGGAAGGGGGGAACACTGAAGCTTTCTTT
CDR3: CASSVGEGGNTEAFF

J: TRBJ2-3
V: TRBV6-5
size: NA
D: TRBD2
DNA: TGTGCCAGCAAGCGCGGGACTAGGGATACGCAGTATTTT
CDR3: CASKRGTRDTQYF

J: TRBJ2-2
V: TRBV29-1
size: NA
D: TRBD2
DNA: TGCAGCGCCACTAGCGGGAGAGTCACCGGGGAGCTGTTTTTT
CDR3: CSATSGRVTGELFF

J: TRBJ2-5
V: TRBV25-1
size: NA
D: NA
DNA: TGTGCCAGCAGTGCCCCGAGGGCTCGTGGAGAGACCCAGTACTTC
CDR3: CASSAPRARGETQYF

J: TRBJ1-1
V: TRBV18
size: NA
D: NA
DNA: TGTGCCAGCTCACCATACAGGGAGCTCACTGAAGCTTTCTTT
CDR3: CASSPYRELTEAFF

J: TRBJ1-5
V: TRBV6-6
size: NA
D: NA
DNA: TGTGCCAGCGGACTTGGGGCAGGGGCTAGCAATCAGCCCCAGCATTTT
CDR3: CASGLGAGASNQPQHF

J: TRBJ2-6
V: TRBV11-3
size: NA
D: TRBD1
DNA: TGTGCCAGCAGCTTAGGTGGGACAGGTTCCTCTGGGGCCAACGTCCTGACTTTC
CDR3: CASSLGGTGSSGANVLTF

J: TRBJ2-5
V: TRBV28
size: NA
D: NA
DNA: TGTGCCAGCACCCCGGGGCAAGAGACCCAGTACTTC
CDR3: CASTPGQETQYF

J: TRBJ1-1
V: TRBV9
size: NA
D: NA
DNA: TGTGCCAGCAGCGCCAACAGGCTCACTGAAGCTTTCTTT
CDR3: CASSANRLTEAFF

J: TRBJ1-3
V: TRBV7-8
size: NA
D: TRBD1
DNA: TGTGCCAGCAGCTCTGACAGGGGGCATTCTGGAAACACCATATATTTT
CDR3: CASSSDRGHSGNTIYF

J: TRBJ2-3
V: TRBV5-5
size: NA
D: TRBD2
DNA: TGTGCCAGCAGCTTGGGCCCTAGCGGGGGGCCGGGGAATACGCAGTATTTT
CDR3: CASSLGPSGGPGNTQYF

J: TRBJ2-7
V: TRBV5-8
size: NA
D: NA
DNA: TGTGCCAGCAGCCGTAAACCAGGGATCTACGAGCAGTACTTC
CDR3: CASSRKPGIYEQYF

J: TRBJ1-2
V: TRBV29-1
size: NA
D: TRBD1
DNA: TGCAGCGTTGAAGGGACGCAGGGGGGCGGCTACACCTTC
CDR3: CSVEGTQGGGYTF

J: TRBJ2-7
V: TRBV3-1/TRBV3-2
size: NA
D: NA
DNA: TGTGCCAGCAGCCCCTGGGGCGGAAGCTACGAGCAGTACTTC
CDR3: CASSPWGGSYEQYF

J: TRBJ2-3
V: TRBV7-2
size: NA
D: TRBD1
DNA: TGTGCCAGCAGCTTAGAGGGGGCATATACGCAGTATTTT
CDR3: CASSLEGAYTQYF

J: TRBJ2-1
V: TRBV6-1
size: NA
D: TRBD2
DNA: TGTGCCAGCAGAGAACGCGGGACTAGATCCTACAATGAGCAGTTCTTC
CDR3: CASRERGTRSYNEQFF

J: TRBJ1-2
V: TRBV6-5
size: NA
D: TRBD1
DNA: TGTGCCAGCACCCAGGGGGCAGGTTATGGCTACACCTTC
CDR3: CASTQGAGYGYTF

J: TRBJ2-7
V: TRBV2
size: NA
D: TRBD2
DNA: TGTGCCAGCAGTGAAGGGGGACTAGGTAGATCCTACGAGCAGTACTTC
CDR3: CASSEGGLGRSYEQYF

J: TRBJ1-5
V: TRBV6-1
size: few
D: NA
DNA: TGTGCCAGCAGTGAAGCACGGCGGGGTGGGAGCAATCAGCCCCAGCATTTT
CDR3: CASSEARRGGSNQPQHF

J: TRBJ1-1
V: TRBV5-1
size: NA
D: NA
DNA: TGCGCCAGCCGGCGACAGGCGGGTTTAGAGAACACTGAAGCTTTCTTT
CDR3: CASRRQAGLENTEAFF